The 27 T cell receptor beta chains below all came from one sample that was sequenced in a study of blood T cell repertoires in COVID-19. TCRdb's copy holds only in-frame clones and misses some; the assay was immunoSEQ multiplex PCR. The sample records more than 150,000 clones, 70% to 90% being singletons. Sequencing used peripheral blood. All receptors come from a man in his 70s with active or convalescent COVID-19.

The chain uses TRBV5-4 and TRBJ2-7, with D possibly being TRBD1 (6 bases). The CDR3 length is 15 residues. Germline CDR1 reads SGHNT; CDR2 reads YYREEE (reference sequence). V gave up 4 bases and J gave up 4 bases, with 18 bases separating them. CDR3 DNA sequence: TGTGCCAGCAGCCCCTTAGGGGGAAAGGAATACGAGCAGTACTTC. It is translated as CASSPLGGKEYEQYF.

The V gene is TRBV9, the J gene TRBJ1-2, with D tentatively TRBD1 (5 bases). The CDR3 has 13 residues. Germline CDR1 and CDR2: SGDLS and YYNGEE. The V and J ends lost 1 base and 4 bases respectively, with 8 bases between them. The DNA for the CDR3 is TGTGCCAGCAGCGTACAGGGCAGCTATGGCTACACCTTC. This encodes CASSVQGSYGYTF.

The chain has TRBV7-3 and TRBJ1-2, with 9 bases identical to TRBD1. CDR1 is SGHTA, CDR2 FQGTGA, per germline. With V trimmed by 5 bases and J by 7 bases, 5 bases remained unmatched. The CDR3 has 13 amino acids. CDR3 loop: CASSVQGAAGYTF. Written as DNA, the CDR3 is TGTGCCAGCAGCGTACAGGGGGCTGCTGGCTACACCTTC.

The chain recombines TRBV7-2 with TRBJ2-5, with D hard to call. This CDR3 has 13 amino acids. The germline V and J ends were trimmed by 1 base and 4 bases, with 7 bases remaining between them. Per germline, CDR1 SGHTA and CDR2 FQGNSA. The CDR3 reads CASSLGLGETQYF. Here the CDR3 DNA reads TGTGCCAGCAGCTTAGGGCTAGGAGAGACCCAGTACTTC.

This chain joins TRBV10-3 and TRBJ2-3; 10 nucleotides align to TRBD2. V was pared by 4 bases and J by 4 bases, with 11 bases of the junction left unmatched. CDR1 and CDR2 (germline): ENHRY, SYGVKD. This CDR3 is 17 amino acids long. The CDR3 DNA reads as TGTGCCATCAGTGTCGGATTTGCTAGCGGGAGTGCAGATACGCAGTATTTT. It is translated as CAISVGFASGSADTQYF.

The chain employs TRBV24-1 and TRBJ2-5; 7 bases are shared with TRBD2. This CDR3 has 12 residues. V gave up 10 bases and J gave up 4 bases; unmatched junction bases: 5. The germline gives CDR1 KGHDR, CDR2 SFDVKD. CDR3 in DNA: TGTGCCACAGCGGGGTCGGGAGAGACCCAGTACTTC. Its protein product is CATAGSGETQYF.

The chain has TRBV11-2 and TRBJ1-6; TRBD1 is a possible D gene (6 bases). The germline CDR1 and CDR2 sequences are SGHAT and FQNNGV. The CDR3 is 16 residues long. Trimming took off 3 bases at V and 2 bases at J, with 11 bases between the two ends. The CDR3 DNA sequence: TGTGCCAGCAGCTTCAGGGACACCACCTATAATTCACCCCTCCACTTT. Protein: CASSFRDTTYNSPLHF.

The chain employs TRBV5-1 and TRBJ2-7; 8 bases line up with TRBD2. The germline V gene has CDR1 SGHRS and CDR2 YFSETQ. The V segment lost 3 bases and the J segment 5 bases; nucleotides outside the gene matches: 13. This CDR3 comprises 16 residues. The CDR3 reads CASSWQDLAGRDEQYF. The CDR3 coding sequence is TGCGCCAGCAGCTGGCAGGACTTAGCGGGAAGGGACGAGCAGTACTTC.

The rearrangement joins TRBV6-2 or TRBV6-3 to TRBJ2-2; D is unresolved. The CDR3 is 12 amino acids. Germline CDR1 and CDR2: MNHEY and SVGEGT. V lost 5 bases and J lost 5, with 6 bases in between. CDR3 loop: CASSTTTGELFF. The CDR3 nucleotides are TGTGCCAGCAGTACGACTACCGGGGAGCTGTTTTTT.

J is TRBJ2-5 and V is TRBV15; a weak D match, TRBD2 (6 bases). The length of the CDR3 is 14 residues. The V end was cut by 1 base, the J end by 7 bases, with 13 bases between. Germline assignment: CDR1 LNHNV and CDR2 YYDKDF (reference sequence). For the CDR3, the DNA is TGTGCCACCAGCAGAGTGAAGGAGGGGTGGACCCAGTACTTC. Its translation: CATSRVKEGWTQYF.

In regard to this clone: One end of the junction is discordant with germline, which a read error may explain. The J gene is TRBJ1-5, the V gene TRBV6-5; no firm D call. This CDR3 spans 14 amino acids. Germline assignment: CDR1 MNHEY and CDR2 SVGAGI. Written as DNA, the CDR3 is TGTACCAGCAATCCCTCGGCAGACTATCAGCCCCAGCATTTT. This encodes CTSNPSADYQPQHF.

This CDR3 is CASSLGQGGKQYF. In nucleotides, the CDR3 is TGTGCCAGCAGCTTAGGGCAGGGTGGGAAGCAGTACTTC. The rearrangement uses TRBV7-7 and TRBJ2-7, with D maybe TRBD1 (5 bases). V shed 1 base and J shed 8 bases, with 12 bases lying between them. The germline gives CDR1 SSHAT, CDR2 FNYEAQ (reference sequence). The CDR3 consists of 13 residues.

The chain joins TRBV30 to TRBJ1-4; 9 bases are shared with TRBD1. This CDR3 region has 14 residues. Germline V gives CDR1 GTSNPN, CDR2 SVGIG (reference sequence). Trimming removed 0 bases from V and 7 bases from J; junction bases left unmatched: 3. CDR3 sequence reads: CAWSVDRGGEKLFF. DNA of the CDR3: TGTGCCTGGAGTGTGGACAGGGGTGGTGAAAAACTGTTTTTT.

The genes are TRBV18 and TRBJ1-1, with D hard to call. Germline lookup yields CDR1 KGHSH and CDR2 LQKENI. The length of the CDR3 is 12 residues. V was trimmed by 3 bases and J by 6 bases, leaving 8 bases between them. The CDR3 coding sequence is TGTGCCAGCTCACCGGCAGTCTCTGAAGCTTTCTTT. Protein: CASSPAVSEAFF. Based on the CDR3 plus reference TRBV18 and TRBJ1-1, the full variable domain is NAGVMQNPRHLVRRRGQEARLRCSPMKGHSHVYWYRQLPEEGLKFMVYLQKENIIDESGMPKERFSAEFPKEGPSILRIQQVVRGDSAAYFCASSPAVSEAFFGQGTRLTVV.

This clone was detected only a few times. The V gene is TRBV7-2, the J gene TRBJ2-7; TRBD2 agrees at 8 bases. Germline trimming cut 5 bases from V and 3 bases from J; bases unmatched to any gene: 6. This CDR3 spans 14 amino acids. CDR1 and CDR2 from the germline V gene are SGHTA and FQGNSA. The CDR3 sequence is CASSRPGLDYEQYF. CDR3 coding DNA: TGTGCCAGCAGCCGCCCGGGACTAGACTACGAGCAGTACTTC.

The gene calls are TRBV7-8 and TRBJ1-2, with 10 bases matching TRBD1. The CDR3 is 15 amino acids. Germline loops: CDR1 SGHVS, CDR2 FQNEAQ. The V and J ends lost 5 bases and 3 bases, in that order; junction bases with no gene match: 6. CDR3 sequence (DNA): TGTGCCAGCAGCGCGCCGGACAGGGGGGACTATGGCTACACCTTC. Amino acids: CASSAPDRGDYGYTF.

This chain connects TRBV7-2 to TRBJ2-2, with D possibly being TRBD1 (5 bases). From germline, CDR1 is SGHTA and CDR2 FQGNSA. The germline V and J ends were trimmed by 4 bases and 4 bases, with 16 bases remaining between them. CDR3 length: 16 residues. DNA of the CDR3: TGTGCCAGCAGCTCTAGAAGTCAGGGTGCCACCGGGGAGCTGTTTTTT. Protein: CASSSRSQGATGELFF.

The table lists this clone with a count of one. This chain uses TRBV6-1 with TRBJ1-1; perhaps TRBD1 as D (6 bases). V gave up 6 bases and J gave up 0 bases, with 11 bases separating them. CDR1 MNHNS and CDR2 SASEGT come from the germline V gene. CDR3 length equals 14 residues. The CDR3 nucleotides read TGTGCCAGCAGGCCGGACAGCATGAACACTGAAGCTTTCTTT. Amino acid sequence: CASRPDSMNTEAFF.

The chain recombines TRBV4-2 with TRBJ2-7; 14 nucleotides align to TRBD2. The germline CDR1 and CDR2 sequences are LGHNA and YNFKEQ. The CDR3 has 17 residues. Trimming removed 0 bases from V and 6 bases from J; junction bases left unmatched: 7. The CDR3 nucleotides are TGTGCCAGCAGCCAAGAGGCGGGGACTAGCGGGAGTTTCGAGCAGTACTTC. Translation gives CASSQEAGTSGSFEQYF.

CDR3 in amino acids: CASSLTLRDRPEAFF. The CDR3 nucleotides read TGTGCCAGCAGCTTGACCCTCAGAGACAGGCCTGAAGCTTTCTTT. The V gene is TRBV5-5, the J gene TRBJ1-1; a possible D gene is TRBD1 (6 bases). CDR1 is SGHKS and CDR2 is YYEKEE in the germline V gene (reference sequence). V lost 1 base to trimming and J lost 6 bases, with 16 bases between them. This CDR3 contains 15 residues.

This chain connects TRBV28 to TRBJ2-5; 11 positions match TRBD1. Germline V lookup: CDR1 MDHEN, CDR2 SYDVKM. This CDR3 is built from 15 residues. The ends lost 5 bases at V and 4 bases at J; junction bases unmatched: 6. Here the CDR3 reads CASSLPGTGGETQYF. CDR3 bases: TGTGCCAGCAGTCTACCCGGGACAGGGGGAGAGACCCAGTACTTC.

This chain uses TRBV28 with TRBJ1-2; 7 positions agree with TRBD1. After removal of 5 bases from V and 5 bases from J, the junction contained 8 bases not matched to a gene. CDR3 size: 14 residues. Germline CDR1 reads MDHEN; CDR2 reads SYDVKM. Written as DNA, the CDR3 is TGTGCCAGCAGTCACTCCGTCAGGGGGTATGGCTACACCTTC. Translating it yields CASSHSVRGYGYTF.

The chain joins TRBV5-1 to TRBJ1-6, with 7 bases aligning to TRBD1. Trimming cost V 2 bases and J 0 bases; bases outside gene matches: 8. The germline V gene has CDR1 SGHRS and CDR2 YFSETQ. This CDR3 region has 18 residues. CDR3 protein: CASSFGTAQISYNSPLHF. The CDR3 DNA reads TGCGCCAGCAGCTTCGGGACAGCCCAGATCTCCTATAATTCACCCCTCCACTTT.

The chain recombines TRBV5-1 with TRBJ1-4; 7 positions agree with TRBD1. CDR3 size: 14 residues. Germline lookup yields CDR1 SGHRS and CDR2 YFSETQ. The trim removed 1 base at V and 4 bases at J, leaving 1 base unmatched. CDR3 in amino acids: CASSLRDSNEKLFF. CDR3 in DNA: TGCGCCAGCAGCTTGCGGGACAGTAATGAAAAACTGTTTTTT.

This chain connects TRBV9 to TRBJ2-3, with TRBD2 identical over 9 bases. V shed 2 bases, J shed 4 bases, and the junction held 5 bases outside the gene matches. Per germline, CDR1 SGDLS and CDR2 YYNGEE. The CDR3 has 15 amino acids. CDR3 loop: CASSVVAGAADTQYF. The DNA of the CDR3 is TGTGCCAGCAGCGTGGTAGCGGGAGCGGCAGATACGCAGTATTTT.

This chain joins TRBV28 and TRBJ1-6, with 8 bases identical to TRBD1. V gave up 4 bases and J gave up 7 bases; unmatched junction bases: 12. The CDR3 is made up of 17 amino acids. The V gene's germline CDR1 is MDHEN and CDR2 SYDVKM. The CDR3 DNA reads TGTGCCAGCAGTTCCCTGGGACAGGAGAAGAGGAATTCACCCCTCCACTTT. Amino acid sequence: CASSSLGQEKRNSPLHF.

The rearrangement uses TRBV4-3 and TRBJ2-3, with 11 nucleotides matching TRBD2. The germline V gene has CDR1 LGHNA and CDR2 YSLEER. The CDR3 runs to 15 residues. V shed 1 base, J shed 5 bases, and the junction held 2 bases outside the gene matches. CDR3 residues: CASSQVAGGIDTQYF. The DNA of the CDR3 is TGCGCCAGCAGCCAAGTAGCGGGAGGGATAGATACGCAGTATTTT.